Shown below are 4 T cell receptor beta chains from a single sample sequenced in a study of T cell responses to AZD1222 COVID-19 vaccine. TCRdb's table, derived via immunoSEQ multiplex PCR, lists solely in-frame clones and lacks some. The top ten hold 2.8% of the sample, which has some 96,000 clones, approximately 90% seen once. This specimen consisted of peripheral blood, obtained on day 0 of AZD1222 vaccination. All receptors come from an adult in good health.

The J gene is TRBJ1-6, the V gene TRBV5-6; possible D gene TRBD1, 5 bases. Germline CDR1 SGHDT, CDR2 YYEEEE. The V end lost 4 bases, the J end lost 11 bases, and 19 bases lay between the germline ends. CDR3 length: 15 residues. As DNA, the CDR3 is TGTGCCAGCAGCCCCCGCCGGGGGGACCTGCCACCCCTCCACTTT. Its protein is CASSPRRGDLPPLHF. The full variable domain, with the rest looked up from reference TRBV5-6 and TRBJ1-6, is DAGVTQSPTHLIKTRGQQVTLRCSPKSGHDTVSWYQQALGQGPQFIFQYYEEEERQRGNFPDRFSGHQFPNYSSELNVNALLLGDSALYLCASSPRRGDLPPLHFGNGTRLTVT.

The genes are TRBV6-4 and TRBJ2-2; D unresolved. The CDR3 is 15 amino acids. Germline CDR1 reads MRHNA; CDR2 reads SNTAGT. V dropped 5 bases and J dropped 1 base, with 11 bases sitting between them. The CDR3 reads CASSPRTGNTGELFF. The CDR3 DNA follows: TGTGCCAGCAGTCCCCGGACGGGGAACACCGGGGAGCTGTTTTTT.

The V call is TRBV19, the J call TRBJ1-6, with 7 nucleotides matching TRBD1. The CDR3 loop spans 15 amino acids. Germline-derived CDR1 and CDR2 are LNHDA and SQIVND (reference sequence). The J segment lost 10 bases and the V segment lost 4 bases, leaving 10 bases of the junction unmatched. CDR3 residues: CASSRQGGRGSPLHF. DNA for the CDR3: TGTGCCAGTAGTAGGCAGGGGGGACGGGGATCACCCCTCCACTTT.

The chain has TRBV2 and TRBJ2-1, with D perhaps matching TRBD1 or TRBD2 (5 bases each). The CDR3 loop spans 13 amino acids. V was shortened by 2 bases and J by 8 bases, with 10 bases between the two germline ends. Germline CDR1 SNHLY, CDR2 FYNNEI. For the CDR3, the DNA is TGTGCCAGCAGTGAATTCCGAGGGGATGAGCAGTTCTTC. Protein: CASSEFRGDEQFF.